The 8 T cell receptor beta chains presented below share a single source sample, sequenced in a study of T-cell reconstitution after alpha-beta-depleted transplantation in children. Preparation of the TCRbeta library used unique molecular identifiers. From the PCR reads, TCRdb called clonotypes with MiXCR, one entry per CDR3 protein. The top ten hold approximately 3% of the sample, which has hundreds of thousands of distinct CDR3 sequences, approximately 20% seen once. The sequences come from PBMCs from the stem cell graft donor, collected from the stem cell graft. These TCRs come from a human donor who donated a stem cell graft to a child with acute lymphoblastic leukemia.

The CDR3 region is CASSTTGTSGLGEQYF. CDR3 bases: TGCGCCAGCAGCACCACCGGGACTAGCGGATTGGGCGAGCAGTACTTC. The J gene is TRBJ2-7, the V gene TRBV5-1; TRBD2 agrees at 11 bases. Germline V gene data show CDR1 as SGHRS and CDR2 as YFSETQ. With V trimmed by 4 bases and J by 6 bases, 12 bases remained unmatched. The CDR3 is 16 amino acids.

In its sample, this clonotype was seen a few times. The genes are TRBV12-3 or TRBV12-4 and TRBJ2-7; 7 bases match TRBD1. This CDR3 region has 13 residues. V was clipped by 4 bases and J by 3 bases; unmatched bases: 3. As DNA, the CDR3 is TGTGCCAGCAGTTGGGCAGGGGGCTACGAGCAGTACTTC. Its protein is CASSWAGGYEQYF.

V and J are TRBV29-1 and TRBJ1-3; tentatively, D is TRBD1 (6 bases). Germline-derived CDR1 and CDR2 are SQVTM and ANQGSEA. Between the trimmed V and J ends, which lost 5 bases and 9 bases, there was a span of 23 bases. The CDR3 contains 15 residues. The DNA of the CDR3 is TGCAGCGTTACTGCAACGACAGGTGCGAAAAGCACCATATATTTT. This translates into CSVTATTGAKSTIYF. Combining the CDR3 with reference TRBV29-1 and TRBJ1-3 gives the whole variable domain SAVISQKPSRDICQRGTSLTIQCQVDSQVTMMFWYRQQPGQSLTLIATANQGSEATYESGFVIDKFPISRPNLTFSTLTVSNMSPEDSSIYLCSVTATTGAKSTIYFGEGSWLTVV.

V gene TRBV29-1 combines with J gene TRBJ2-5, with TRBD1 matching 12 bases. The CDR3 extends over 14 amino acids. Germline values: CDR1 SQVTM, CDR2 ANQGSEA. V shed 3 bases, J shed 4 bases, and the junction held 3 bases outside the gene matches. The CDR3 sequence is CSVDLGQGAETQYF. The CDR3 DNA sequence: TGCAGCGTTGACCTGGGACAGGGGGCAGAGACCCAGTACTTC.

This rearrangement joins TRBV29-1 to TRBJ1-4; D is unresolved. Germline CDR1 and CDR2: SQVTM and ANQGSEA. CDR3 size: 15 residues. Deletions cut 5 bases from V and 0 bases from J, with 13 bases between. CDR3 coding DNA: TGCAGCGTTTTTGAGGGATTAACAACTAATGAAAAACTGTTTTTT. The encoded protein is CSVFEGLTTNEKLFF.

This clonotype was observed a few times. The chain uses TRBV5-1 and TRBJ1-1, with D possibly being TRBD1 (5 bases). The length of the CDR3 is 19 residues. Germline values: CDR1 SGHRS, CDR2 YFSETQ. V lost 3 bases and J 0 bases, leaving 24 bases between the germline ends. Written as DNA, the CDR3 is TGCGCCAGCAGCTGGCGGGGCCTGAGTTCCAAGCTGATGAACACTGAAGCTTTCTTT. Translation: CASSWRGLSSKLMNTEAFF.

This clonotype was counted between two and nine times. The genes are TRBV20-1 and TRBJ2-7; perhaps D is TRBD1 or TRBD2 (6 bases each). The CDR3 covers 14 residues. Trimming removed 6 bases at V and 2 bases at J, with 17 bases between. The germline CDR1 and CDR2 sequences are DFQATT and SNEGSKA (reference sequence). CDR3 coding DNA: TGCAGTGCCAGCCTCCCGAGGGGGGCCTACGAGCAGTACTTC. Protein: CSASLPRGAYEQYF.

This clonotype was counted between two and nine times. This chain uses TRBV15 with TRBJ2-7, with D possibly matching TRBD1 (5 bases). The germline V and J ends were trimmed by 4 bases and 0 bases, with 16 bases remaining between them. The germline V gene has CDR1 LNHNV and CDR2 YYDKDF (reference sequence). The CDR3 extends over 16 amino acids. Here the CDR3 reads CATSTLSQGPSYEQYF. The CDR3 DNA is TGTGCCACCAGCACGCTCTCGCAGGGTCCCTCCTACGAGCAGTACTTC.